Listed below are T cell receptor beta chains from one sample, sequenced in a study of blood T cells in healthy people across ages. In TCRdb, the 5' RACE reads were re-called with MiXCR into one record per CDR3 protein. Here the sample spans approximately 730,000 distinct CDR3 sequences, about 48% being singletons. The sample taken for sequencing was blood. These receptors were collected from a man older than 75 in good health. The CDR3 runs from the conserved cysteine through the conserved F or W. The D gene is left open where the match is weak. Some rows have no size entry. The others give once, few or many, or a class for an expanded clone.

CDR3: CSAGGGPPNTDTQYF
DNA: TGCAGTGCTGGGGGGGGGCCGCCCAACACAGATACGCAGTATTTT
J: TRBJ2-3
size: NA
V: TRBV20-1
D: NA

CDR3: CASSGRGAGEQFF
DNA: TGTGCCAGTAGTGGGCGGGGGGCCGGTGAGCAGTTCTTC
J: TRBJ2-1
size: NA
V: TRBV19
D: TRBD2

CDR3: CASSPVDRGTEAFF
DNA: TGTGCCAGCTCACCCGTGGACCGAGGCACTGAAGCTTTCTTT
J: TRBJ1-1
size: NA
V: TRBV18
D: NA

CDR3: CASSLTRGSSYNERFF
DNA: TGTGCCAGCAGCCTTACGAGGGGGAGCTCCTACAATGAGCGGTTCTTC
J: TRBJ2-1
size: NA
V: TRBV7-8
D: NA

CDR3: CASSELALDVHEQFF
DNA: TGTGCCAGCAGTGAACTAGCATTAGATGTCCATGAGCAGTTCTTC
J: TRBJ2-1
size: once
V: TRBV4-2
D: NA

CDR3: CASSLSGRQPQHF
DNA: TGTGCCAGCAGCTTATCCGGCCGTCAGCCCCAGCATTTT
J: TRBJ1-5
size: NA
V: TRBV7-3
D: NA

CDR3: CASSLATRAKSIQYF
DNA: TGTGCCAGCAGTTTGGCGACCCGAGCCAAAAGCATTCAGTACTTC
J: TRBJ2-4
size: NA
V: TRBV28
D: NA

CDR3: CASSLMSGQGIYEQYF
DNA: TGTGCCAGCAGCTTAATGTCGGGACAGGGGATTTACGAGCAGTACTTC
J: TRBJ2-7
size: NA
V: TRBV7-6
D: TRBD1

CDR3: CASSLNGRGGNEQFF
DNA: TGTGCCAGCAGCTTAAACGGGAGAGGTGGCAATGAGCAGTTCTTC
J: TRBJ2-1
size: NA
V: TRBV7-6
D: NA

CDR3: CSAPDGGLGETQYF
DNA: TGCAGTGCTCCGGATGGCGGGCTAGGGGAGACCCAGTACTTC
J: TRBJ2-5
size: NA
V: TRBV20-1
D: NA

CDR3: CASSPWTGDIKYF
DNA: TGTGCCAGCTCACCCTGGACAGGGGATATCAAGTACTTC
J: TRBJ2-5
size: NA
V: TRBV18
D: TRBD1

CDR3: CASRSLSGRAGNEQFF
DNA: TGTGCCAGCAGATCCCTTAGCGGGAGGGCAGGAAATGAGCAGTTCTTC
J: TRBJ2-1
size: NA
V: TRBV28
D: TRBD2

CDR3: CASSSGLVAGFNEQFF
DNA: TGCGCCAGCAGCTCAGGCCTGGTAGCGGGATTTAATGAGCAGTTCTTC
J: TRBJ2-1
size: NA
V: TRBV5-1
D: TRBD2

CDR3: CSVGWAGNEQFF
DNA: TGCAGCGTCGGCTGGGCGGGTAATGAGCAGTTCTTC
J: TRBJ2-1
size: NA
V: TRBV29-1
D: NA

CDR3: CSGYRDLYNEQYF
DNA: TGCAGCGGGTACAGGGACCTATACAATGAGCAGTACTTC
J: TRBJ2-5
size: NA
V: TRBV29-1
D: NA

CDR3: CAIMDDRGVKETQYF
DNA: TGTGCCATCATGGACGACAGGGGTGTCAAAGAGACCCAGTACTTC
J: TRBJ2-5
size: NA
V: TRBV10-3
D: TRBD1

CDR3: CASSFKGPVETQYF
DNA: TGTGCCAGCAGCTTTAAGGGACCAGTGGAGACCCAGTACTTC
J: TRBJ2-5
size: many
V: TRBV5-6
D: NA

CDR3: CASSLYGQDYSGANVLTF
DNA: TGCGCCAGCAGCTTATACGGACAGGACTACTCTGGGGCCAACGTCCTGACTTTC
J: TRBJ2-6
size: NA
V: TRBV5-1
D: NA

CDR3: CASSLGGQEPYNEQYF
DNA: TGTGCCAGCAGCTTAGGGGGACAGGAGCCTTACAATGAGCAGTACTTC
J: TRBJ2-7
size: NA
V: TRBV11-3
D: TRBD1

CDR3: CASSYWLSGIGSYNEQFF
DNA: TGTGCCAGCAGTTACTGGCTTAGCGGGATCGGCTCCTACAATGAGCAGTTCTTC
J: TRBJ2-1
size: NA
V: TRBV6-5
D: TRBD2

CDR3: CSAPGGTNYGYTF
DNA: TGCAGTGCCCCGGGGGGGACTAACTATGGCTACACCTTC
J: TRBJ1-2
size: NA
V: TRBV20-1
D: NA

CDR3: CASSPKVGQGILGYTF
DNA: TGTGCCAGCTCACCAAAAGTTGGACAGGGCATCCTGGGCTACACCTTC
J: TRBJ1-2
size: once
V: TRBV18
D: TRBD1

CDR3: CASSRLASEQFF
DNA: TGTGCCAGCAGCCGACTAGCGAGTGAGCAGTTCTTC
J: TRBJ2-1
size: NA
V: TRBV3-1
D: TRBD2